This TCR beta chain emerged from a study of cytomegalovirus exposure and HLA in healthy donors. The study's findings and limits: A list of 164 TCR beta chains associated with cytomegalovirus was given. Later analysis found that TCR beta chains associated with HLA were more clonally expanded than other, equally common chains. As a later analysis showed, a missense DCLRE1C variant was linked to trimming of TCR beta V- and J-genes.

Regarding this clone: The antigen is unknown.

Germline V gene lookup returns CDR1 SGHRS and CDR2 YFSETQ. After removal of 0 bases from V and 8 bases from J, the junction contained 11 bases not matched to a gene. The CDR3 length is 16 residues. PCR amplification relied on 60 Vbeta primers (plus 13 Jbeta primers). Repertoires were generated with immunoSEQ multiplex PCR, while TCRdb's copy carries only in-frame clones and drops some. The table has 130,000 to 150,000 clones, around 80% seen once. J is TRBJ1-2 and V is TRBV5-1; 9 nucleotides match TRBD1. This TCR was recovered from a man aged 35-49 years in good health and CMV-seropositive. Sequenced: PBMCs. The CDR3 protein is CASSLDRGITGGGYTF. The CDR3 nucleotides are TGCGCCAGCAGCTTGGACAGGGGGATCACAGGGGGCGGCTACACCTTC.